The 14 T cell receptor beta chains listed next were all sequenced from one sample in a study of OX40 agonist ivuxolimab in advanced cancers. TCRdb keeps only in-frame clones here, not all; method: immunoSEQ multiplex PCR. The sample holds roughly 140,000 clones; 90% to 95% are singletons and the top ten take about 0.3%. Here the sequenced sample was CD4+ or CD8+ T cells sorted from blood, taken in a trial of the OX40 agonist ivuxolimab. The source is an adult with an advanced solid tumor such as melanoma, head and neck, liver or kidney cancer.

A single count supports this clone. CDR3 coding DNA: TGTGCCAGCAGCTCCGGGACCTCGGGCGGGGACATTCAGTACTTC. Its protein is CASSSGTSGGDIQYF. This chain links TRBV7-9 with TRBJ2-4; D might be TRBD2 (6 bases). CDR1 and CDR2 from the germline V gene are SEHNR and FQNEAQ (reference sequence). The CDR3 consists of 15 residues. Deletions cut 4 bases from V and 8 bases from J, with 18 bases between.

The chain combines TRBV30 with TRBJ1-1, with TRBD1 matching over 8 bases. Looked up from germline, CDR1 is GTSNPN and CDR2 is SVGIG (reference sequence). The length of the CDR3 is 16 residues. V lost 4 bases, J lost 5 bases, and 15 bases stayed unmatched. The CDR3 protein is CAWTPFAGGARTEAFF. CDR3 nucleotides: TGTGCCTGGACCCCGTTTGCAGGGGGCGCGAGGACTGAAGCTTTCTTT.

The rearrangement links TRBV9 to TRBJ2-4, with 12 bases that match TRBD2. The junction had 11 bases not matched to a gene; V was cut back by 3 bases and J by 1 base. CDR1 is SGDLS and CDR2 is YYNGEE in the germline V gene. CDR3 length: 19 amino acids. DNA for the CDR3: TGTGCCAGCAGCGCAAGAGAAGGACTAGCGGGATCGGCCAAAAACATTCAGTACTTC. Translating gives CASSAREGLAGSAKNIQYF.

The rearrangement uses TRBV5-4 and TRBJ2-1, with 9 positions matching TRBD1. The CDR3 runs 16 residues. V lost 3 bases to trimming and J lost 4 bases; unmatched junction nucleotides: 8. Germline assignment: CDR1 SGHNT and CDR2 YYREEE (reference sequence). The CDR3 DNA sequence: TGTGCCAGCAGCTCGATCGGACAGGGGAATTACAATGAGCAGTTCTTC. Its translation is CASSSIGQGNYNEQFF.

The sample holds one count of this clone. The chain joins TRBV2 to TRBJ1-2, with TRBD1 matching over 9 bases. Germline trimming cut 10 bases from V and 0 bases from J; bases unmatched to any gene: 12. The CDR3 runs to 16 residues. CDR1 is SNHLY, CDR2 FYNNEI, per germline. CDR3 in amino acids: CATAGQGRGSNYGYTF. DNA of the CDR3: TGTGCCACCGCAGGACAGGGGCGGGGATCTAACTATGGCTACACCTTC. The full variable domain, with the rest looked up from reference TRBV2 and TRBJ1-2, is EPEVTQTPSHQVTQMGQEVILRCVPISNHLYFYWYRQILGQKVEFLVSFYNNEISEKSEIFDDQFSVERPDGSNFTLKIRSTKLEDSAMYFCATAGQGRGSNYGYTFGSGTRLTVV.

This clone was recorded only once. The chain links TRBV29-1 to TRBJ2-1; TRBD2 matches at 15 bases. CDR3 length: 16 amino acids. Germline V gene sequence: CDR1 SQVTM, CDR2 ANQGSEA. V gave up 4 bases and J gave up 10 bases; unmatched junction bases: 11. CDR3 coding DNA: TGCAGCGTTGCCAGCTCCGGACTAGCGGGAGGGAGGGAGCAGTTCTTC. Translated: CSVASSGLAGGREQFF.

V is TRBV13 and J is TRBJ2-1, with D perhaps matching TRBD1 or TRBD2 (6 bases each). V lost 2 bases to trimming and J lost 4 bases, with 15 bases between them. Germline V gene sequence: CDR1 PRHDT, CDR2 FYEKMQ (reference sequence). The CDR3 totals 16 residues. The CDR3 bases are TGTGCCAGCAGCTTAAAGGGGGGCGGGGTTTACAATGAGCAGTTCTTC. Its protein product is CASSLKGGGVYNEQFF.

CDR3 DNA sequence: TGCGCCAGCAGCTTGTCAGGGACAGCCAATTCACCCCTCCACTTT. This sequence encodes CASSLSGTANSPLHF. The chain has TRBV5-1 and TRBJ1-6, with TRBD1 matching over 7 bases. J lost 7 bases, V lost 1 base, and 5 bases had no gene match. The length of the CDR3 is 15 residues. The germline gives CDR1 SGHRS, CDR2 YFSETQ.

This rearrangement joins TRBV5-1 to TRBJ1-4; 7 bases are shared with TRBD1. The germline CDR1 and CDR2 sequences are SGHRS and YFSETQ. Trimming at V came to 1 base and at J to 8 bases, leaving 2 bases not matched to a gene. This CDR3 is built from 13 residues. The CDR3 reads CASSLTGEEKLFF. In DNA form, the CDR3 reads TGCGCCAGCAGCTTGACAGGGGAGGAAAAACTGTTTTTT.

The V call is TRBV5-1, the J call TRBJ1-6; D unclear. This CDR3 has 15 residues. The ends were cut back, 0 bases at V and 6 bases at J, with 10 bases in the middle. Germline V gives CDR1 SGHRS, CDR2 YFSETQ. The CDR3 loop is CASSLGIAGNSPLHF. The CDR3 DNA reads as TGCGCCAGCAGCTTGGGTATAGCGGGTAATTCACCCCTCCACTTT.

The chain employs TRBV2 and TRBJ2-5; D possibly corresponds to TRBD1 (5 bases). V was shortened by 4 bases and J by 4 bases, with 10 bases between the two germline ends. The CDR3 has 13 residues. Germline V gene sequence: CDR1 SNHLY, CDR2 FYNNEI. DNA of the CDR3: TGTGCCAGCAGTGGATTAGGGGCAGAGACCCAGTACTTC. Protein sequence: CASSGLGAETQYF.

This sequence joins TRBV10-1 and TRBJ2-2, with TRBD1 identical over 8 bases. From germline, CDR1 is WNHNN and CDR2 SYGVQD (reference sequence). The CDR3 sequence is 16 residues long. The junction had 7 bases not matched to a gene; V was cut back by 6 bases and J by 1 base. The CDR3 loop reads CASSPGTGRNTGELFF. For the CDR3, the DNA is TGCGCCAGCAGCCCCGGGACAGGCCGGAACACCGGGGAGCTGTTTTTT.

CDR3 in amino acids: CASNPLEGGRGEQFF. As DNA, the CDR3 is TGTGCCAGTAATCCGCTCGAGGGCGGGAGAGGTGAGCAGTTCTTC. The chain employs TRBV19 and TRBJ2-1, with 7 bases identical to TRBD2. This CDR3 has 15 amino acids. CDR1 is LNHDA and CDR2 is SQIVND in the germline V gene (reference sequence). J lost 9 bases, V lost 7 bases, and 15 bases had no gene match.

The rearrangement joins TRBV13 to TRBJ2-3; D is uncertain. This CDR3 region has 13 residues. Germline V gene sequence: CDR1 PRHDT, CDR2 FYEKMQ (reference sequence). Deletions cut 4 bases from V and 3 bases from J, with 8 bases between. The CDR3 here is CASSSTQTDTQYF. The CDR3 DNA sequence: TGTGCCAGCAGCTCAACACAGACAGATACGCAGTATTTT.